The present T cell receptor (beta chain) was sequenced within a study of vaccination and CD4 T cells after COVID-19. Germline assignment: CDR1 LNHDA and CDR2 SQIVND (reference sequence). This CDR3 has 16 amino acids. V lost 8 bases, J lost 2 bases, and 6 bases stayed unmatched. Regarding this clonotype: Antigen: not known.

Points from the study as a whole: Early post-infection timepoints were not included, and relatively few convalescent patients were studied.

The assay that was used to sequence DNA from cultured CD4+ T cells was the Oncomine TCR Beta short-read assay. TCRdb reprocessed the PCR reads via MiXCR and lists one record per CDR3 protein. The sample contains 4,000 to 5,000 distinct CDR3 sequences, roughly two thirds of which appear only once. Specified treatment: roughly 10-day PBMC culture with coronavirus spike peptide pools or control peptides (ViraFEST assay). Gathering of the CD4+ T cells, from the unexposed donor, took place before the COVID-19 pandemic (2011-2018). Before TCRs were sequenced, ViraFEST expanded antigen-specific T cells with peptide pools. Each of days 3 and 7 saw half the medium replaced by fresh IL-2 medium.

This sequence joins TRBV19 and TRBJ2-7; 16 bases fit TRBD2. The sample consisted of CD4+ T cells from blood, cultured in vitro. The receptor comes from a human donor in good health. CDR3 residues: CASATGTSGRAYEQYF. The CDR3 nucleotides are TGTGCCAGTGCCACGGGGACTAGCGGGAGGGCCTACGAGCAGTACTTC.